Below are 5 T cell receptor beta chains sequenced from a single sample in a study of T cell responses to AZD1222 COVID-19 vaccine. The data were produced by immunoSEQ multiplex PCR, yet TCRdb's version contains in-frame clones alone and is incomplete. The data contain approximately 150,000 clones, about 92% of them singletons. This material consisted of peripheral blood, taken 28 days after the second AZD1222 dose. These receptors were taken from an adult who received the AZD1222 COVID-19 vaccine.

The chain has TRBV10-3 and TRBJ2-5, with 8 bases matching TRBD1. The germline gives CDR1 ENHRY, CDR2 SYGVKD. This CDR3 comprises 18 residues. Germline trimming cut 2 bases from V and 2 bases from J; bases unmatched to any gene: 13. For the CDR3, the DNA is TGTGCCATCAGTGAGCACTCAGACAGGGGCCCAAATCAAGAGACCCAGTACTTC. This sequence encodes CAISEHSDRGPNQETQYF.

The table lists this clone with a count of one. This chain's CDR3 is CASRGLGIQETQYF. CDR3 bases: TGCGCCAGCAGGGGTCTAGGGATCCAAGAGACCCAGTACTTC. This sequence joins TRBV5-1 and TRBJ2-5; unclear D gene. The CDR3 has 14 amino acids. The germline V and J ends were trimmed by 5 bases and 1 base, with 12 bases remaining between them. CDR1 and CDR2 (germline): SGHRS, YFSETQ. The full variable domain, with the rest looked up from reference TRBV5-1 and TRBJ2-5, is KAGVTQTPRYLIKTRGQQVTLSCSPISGHRSVSWYQQTPGQGLQFLFEYFSETQRNKGNFPGRFSGRQFSNSRSEMNVSTLELGDSALYLCASRGLGIQETQYFGPGTRLLVL.

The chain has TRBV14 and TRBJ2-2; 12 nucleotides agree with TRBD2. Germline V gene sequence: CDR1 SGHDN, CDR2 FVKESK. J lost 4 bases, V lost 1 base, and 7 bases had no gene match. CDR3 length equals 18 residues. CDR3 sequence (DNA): TGTGCCAGCAGCCAAGTCGTCTCTAGCGGGAGGGGCACCGGGGAGCTGTTTTTT. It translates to CASSQVVSSGRGTGELFF.

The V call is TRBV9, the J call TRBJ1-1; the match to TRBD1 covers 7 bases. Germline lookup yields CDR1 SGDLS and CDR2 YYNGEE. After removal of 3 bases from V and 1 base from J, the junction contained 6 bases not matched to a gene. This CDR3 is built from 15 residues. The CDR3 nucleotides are TGTGCCAGCAGCGACTACAGGGGATCGAACACTGAAGCTTTCTTT. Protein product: CASSDYRGSNTEAFF.

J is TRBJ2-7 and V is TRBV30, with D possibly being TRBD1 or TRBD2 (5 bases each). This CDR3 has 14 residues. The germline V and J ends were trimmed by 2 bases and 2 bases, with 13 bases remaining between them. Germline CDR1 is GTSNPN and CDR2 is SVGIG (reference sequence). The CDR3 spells CAWSPGGGPYEQYF. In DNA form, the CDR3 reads TGTGCCTGGAGTCCTGGGGGTGGGCCCTACGAGCAGTACTTC.